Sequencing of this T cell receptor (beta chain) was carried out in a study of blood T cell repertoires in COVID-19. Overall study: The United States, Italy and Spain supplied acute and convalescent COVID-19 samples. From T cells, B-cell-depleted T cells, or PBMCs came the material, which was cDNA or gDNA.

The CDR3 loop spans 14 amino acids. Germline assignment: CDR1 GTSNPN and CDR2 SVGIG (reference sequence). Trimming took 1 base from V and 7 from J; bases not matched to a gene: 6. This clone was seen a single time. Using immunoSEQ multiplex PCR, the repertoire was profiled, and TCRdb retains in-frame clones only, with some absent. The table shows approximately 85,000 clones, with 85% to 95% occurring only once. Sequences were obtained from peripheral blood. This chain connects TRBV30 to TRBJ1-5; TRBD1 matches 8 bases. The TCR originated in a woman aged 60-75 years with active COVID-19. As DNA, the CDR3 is TGTGCCTGGAGTGCAGGGGACAGGCTACAGCCCCAGCATTTT. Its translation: CAWSAGDRLQPQHF.